What follows are 19 T cell receptor beta chains derived from one specimen sequenced in a study of cytomegalovirus exposure and HLA in healthy donors. PCR primers comprised 60 Vbeta and 13 Jbeta primers. Repertoires were generated with immunoSEQ multiplex PCR, while TCRdb's copy carries only in-frame clones and drops some. The specimen's table records roughly 120,000 clones. Sequencing input: PBMCs. These receptors came from a man younger than 30 in good health and CMV-seronegative.

This chain connects TRBV30 to TRBJ2-1; 8 bases map to TRBD2. This CDR3 spans 15 amino acids. Unmatched junction bases numbered 14, after V lost 5 bases and J lost 8 bases. Looked up from germline, CDR1 is GTSNPN and CDR2 is SVGIG (reference sequence). Written as DNA, the CDR3 is TGTGCCTGGCTTCACGGGGGGGCGCGAATCCATGAGCAGTTCTTC. Translating it yields CAWLHGGARIHEQFF.

V usage is TRBV5-6 and J usage is TRBJ2-1; 8 positions agree with TRBD2. Per the germline V gene, CDR1 is SGHDT and CDR2 is YYEEEE. The CDR3 has 14 residues. After removal of 2 bases from V and 9 bases from J, the junction contained 7 bases not matched to a gene. The CDR3 protein is CASSFRLAGIEQFF. Written as DNA, the CDR3 is TGTGCCAGCAGCTTCCGCCTAGCGGGCATTGAGCAGTTCTTC.

This chain links TRBV5-1 with TRBJ1-2; 7 nucleotides match TRBD1. CDR3 size: 15 residues. CDR1 and CDR2 (germline): SGHRS, YFSETQ. With 0 bases clipped from V and 6 bases from J, the junction kept 8 bases outside the gene matches. The CDR3 sequence is CASSLADVRGNGYTF. CDR3 DNA sequence: TGCGCCAGCAGCTTGGCCGATGTCAGGGGGAATGGCTACACCTTC.

This chain connects TRBV9 to TRBJ2-7; TRBD1 matches at 8 bases. The junction had 8 bases not matched to a gene; V was cut back by 4 bases and J by 5 bases. The germline CDR1 and CDR2 sequences are SGDLS and YYNGEE. The CDR3 consists of 14 residues. The CDR3 protein is CASSRTGLLDEQYF. DNA of the CDR3: TGTGCCAGCAGCCGGACAGGGTTGTTGGACGAGCAGTACTTC.

CDR3 in amino acids: CASSLSGQGAEQYF. Written as DNA, the CDR3 is TGCGCCAGCAGCCTATCGGGACAGGGCGCCGAGCAGTACTTC. The chain uses TRBV5-1 and TRBJ2-5; 9 bases are a match to TRBD1. Near its end, the DNA agrees better with TRBJ2-7, so the J call may be wrong. Per germline, CDR1 SGHRS and CDR2 YFSETQ. This CDR3 has 14 residues.

The chain recombines TRBV15 with TRBJ1-5, with TRBD1 as a possible D gene (6 bases). The CDR3 is made up of 15 amino acids. Germline-derived CDR1 and CDR2 are LNHNV and YYDKDF (reference sequence). Trimming pared 4 bases from V and 4 bases from J, leaving 14 bases between. CDR3 coding DNA: TGTGCCACCAGCACCGTGGGGCAGGGGAATCAGCCCCAGCATTTT. Translating gives CATSTVGQGNQPQHF.

The genes are TRBV9 and TRBJ1-1; the match to TRBD1 covers 7 bases. Germline V gene data show CDR1 as SGDLS and CDR2 as YYNGEE. The V gene end was trimmed by 3 bases and the J gene end by 4 bases; junction bases not matched to a gene: 3. The length of the CDR3 is 13 residues. CDR3 bases: TGTGCCAGCAGCGGCACAGGGGTCACTGAAGCTTTCTTT. This encodes CASSGTGVTEAFF.

The chain combines TRBV9 with TRBJ2-3; TRBD2 aligns across 7 bases. V was pared by 3 bases and J by 1 base, with 5 bases of the junction left unmatched. The CDR3 contains 15 residues. Looked up from germline, CDR1 is SGDLS and CDR2 is YYNGEE. The CDR3 sequence is CASSDGLGRTDTQYF. The CDR3, as DNA: TGTGCCAGCAGCGATGGACTAGGGCGCACAGATACGCAGTATTTT.

The chain is built from TRBV9 and TRBJ1-2; weak D call: TRBD1 (5 bases). The germline gives CDR1 SGDLS, CDR2 YYNGEE. The CDR3 contains 14 residues. V was clipped by 3 bases and J by 4 bases, with 13 bases between them. DNA of the CDR3: TGTGCCAGCAGCGCCCAACAGGCAAGCTATGGCTACACCTTC. This translates into CASSAQQASYGYTF.

The chain joins TRBV9 to TRBJ2-5; TRBD2 aligns across 15 bases. CDR1 is SGDLS and CDR2 is YYNGEE in the germline V gene. Trimming at V came to 0 bases and at J to 5 bases, leaving 2 bases not matched to a gene. CDR3 length equals 16 residues. The CDR3 sequence is CASSVGTSGGAETQYF. The DNA for the CDR3 is TGTGCCAGCAGCGTAGGGACTAGCGGGGGGGCCGAGACCCAGTACTTC.

The chain has TRBV5-1 and TRBJ2-7, with a possible D match to TRBD2 (5 bases). Germline V lookup: CDR1 SGHRS, CDR2 YFSETQ. Trimming removed 4 bases from V and 6 bases from J, with 11 bases in between. The CDR3 has 12 amino acids. The CDR3 is CASSISRVEQYF. For the CDR3, the DNA is TGCGCCAGCAGCATCTCGAGGGTCGAGCAGTACTTC.

This sequence joins TRBV30 and TRBJ1-2; D is possibly TRBD1 (5 bases). The CDR3 totals 16 residues. Trimming left V 5 bases short and J 0 bases short, with 19 bases between. Germline V gene sequence: CDR1 GTSNPN, CDR2 SVGIG (reference sequence). The CDR3 DNA is TGTGCCTGGGAACGATACAGGTCTGTCACTAACTATGGCTACACCTTC. Translating it yields CAWERYRSVTNYGYTF.

The chain links TRBV10-2 to TRBJ1-6; D unresolved. Per the germline V gene, CDR1 is WSHSY and CDR2 is SAAADI. This CDR3 has 11 residues. Trimming cost V 7 bases and J 13 bases, with 11 bases left between them. In nucleotides, the CDR3 is TGCGCCAGCATGGCCCCCGGGCCCCTCCACTTT. It specifies CASMAPGPLHF.

The CDR3 here is CASSQRTGITEAFF. The CDR3 DNA follows: TGTGCCAGCAGTCAAAGGACAGGAATCACTGAAGCTTTCTTT. The chain couples TRBV6-5 to TRBJ1-1; 7 bases are shared with TRBD1. CDR1 is MNHEY and CDR2 is SVGAGI in the germline V gene. This CDR3 has 14 residues. V lost 5 bases, J lost 4 bases, and 7 bases stayed unmatched.

This chain links TRBV15 with TRBJ2-5; the D gene is possibly TRBD1 (7 bases). V was pared by 6 bases and J by 5 bases, with 16 bases between. CDR1 LNHNV and CDR2 YYDKDF come from the germline V gene (reference sequence). CDR3 size: 14 residues. The CDR3 nucleotides are TGTGCCACCAGTTCAGGGGGAGGAGGTGAGACCCAGTACTTC. It specifies CATSSGGGGETQYF.

The chain combines TRBV10-3 with TRBJ2-1; 9 positions match TRBD1. The length of the CDR3 is 17 residues. CDR1 is ENHRY and CDR2 is SYGVKD in the germline V gene. The J segment lost 3 bases and the V segment lost 0 bases, leaving 6 bases of the junction unmatched. Here the CDR3 reads CAISESETGGFYNEQFF. CDR3 DNA sequence: TGTGCCATCAGTGAGTCCGAGACAGGGGGTTTCTACAATGAGCAGTTCTTC.

J is TRBJ2-3 and V is TRBV7-2, with 10 bases aligning to TRBD2. Looked up from germline, CDR1 is SGHTA and CDR2 is FQGNSA. The CDR3 has 15 amino acids. The ends lost 5 bases at V and 3 bases at J; junction bases unmatched: 5. DNA for the CDR3: TGTGCCAGCAGCCTCAGCGGGGGGGCGACAGATACGCAGTATTTT. Its translation is CASSLSGGATDTQYF.

V and J are TRBV19 and TRBJ1-6, with unresolved D. This CDR3 is built from 15 residues. In germline, CDR1 is LNHDA, CDR2 SQIVND (reference sequence). V gave up 5 bases and J gave up 2 bases, with 10 bases separating them. The CDR3 protein is CASSPGRPYNSPLHF. The CDR3 DNA follows: TGTGCCAGTAGTCCGGGGAGACCCTATAATTCACCCCTCCACTTT. The full variable domain, with the rest looked up from reference TRBV19 and TRBJ1-6, is DGGITQSPKYLFRKEGQNVTLSCEQNLNHDAMYWYRQDPGQGLRLIYYSQIVNDFQKGDIAEGYSVSREKKESFPLTVTSAQKNPTAFYLCASSPGRPYNSPLHFGNGTRLTVT.

This chain joins TRBV6-5 and TRBJ2-6; tentative D call: TRBD1 (5 bases). CDR1 is MNHEY, CDR2 SVGAGI, per germline. Trimming took off 2 bases at V and 0 bases at J, with 8 bases between the two ends. The CDR3 is made up of 16 amino acids. CDR3 region: CASSYVDSSGANVLTF. In DNA form, the CDR3 reads TGTGCCAGCAGTTACGTTGACAGCTCTGGGGCCAACGTCCTGACTTTC.